This T cell receptor (beta chain) was captured by sequencing in a study of blood T cell repertoires in COVID-19. About the research overall: The samples span acute and convalescent COVID-19 from the United States, Italy and Spain. T cells, B-cell-depleted T cells, or PBMCs supplied cDNA or gDNA.

The CDR3 loop spans 16 amino acids. Germline trimming cut 0 bases from V and 5 bases from J; bases unmatched to any gene: 8. In germline, CDR1 is LNHNV, CDR2 YYDKDF (reference sequence). Enrolled during active infection, Seattle patients were then followed longitudinally. Original processing notes: Amplification from reference gene primers served as the basis for estimated nucleated cell counts. Produced via immunoSEQ multiplex PCR; TCRdb's table is partial and in-frame only. Clonal size and the V and J genes are those of that table, whereas D and trimming came from the DNA. The sample includes 250,000 to 300,000 clones, about 90% of them seen just once.

The TCR was taken from a woman younger than 45 with COVID-19, enrolled during active disease. Sequenced material: peripheral blood. This chain uses TRBV15 with TRBJ2-7; 9 bases map to TRBD1. The CDR3 DNA reads as TGTGCCACCAGCAGAGACGTAGGGACAGGGCTCGACGAGCAGTACTTC. Encoded protein: CATSRDVGTGLDEQYF.